This T cell receptor (beta chain) originates from a study of a mutant IDH1 vaccine in newly diagnosed glioma. Background on the study: Treated individuals were around 60% male and 37.5% female, averaging approximately 40 years of age.

Specified time point: baseline, week 1 (first vaccination visit). Treatment described: pre-vaccination baseline after standard-of-care therapy. With respect to this clone: Its antigen is still unknown.

CDR1 is SGHVS, CDR2 FQNEAQ, per germline. CDR3 size: 14 residues. V lost 0 bases to trimming and J lost 7 bases, with 7 bases between them. Overall study findings and caveats: Apparently unrelated to pseudoprogression were changes in the top peripheral T cell clonotypes.

Sequenced by immunoSEQ multiplex PCR; TCRdb stores in-frame clones only, minus some. Of 60,000 to 75,000 clones listed, 79% are singletons. The sample in question was PBMCs, obtained from a glioma patient treated with radiotherapy, temozolomide or both. The V gene is TRBV7-8, the J gene TRBJ1-6, with D perhaps matching TRBD1 (5 bases). The sequence came from a man aged 45 to 65 with glioma. The CDR3 here is CASSLAGENSPLHF. The DNA for the CDR3 is TGTGCCAGCAGCTTAGCAGGGGAAAATTCACCCCTCCACTTT.